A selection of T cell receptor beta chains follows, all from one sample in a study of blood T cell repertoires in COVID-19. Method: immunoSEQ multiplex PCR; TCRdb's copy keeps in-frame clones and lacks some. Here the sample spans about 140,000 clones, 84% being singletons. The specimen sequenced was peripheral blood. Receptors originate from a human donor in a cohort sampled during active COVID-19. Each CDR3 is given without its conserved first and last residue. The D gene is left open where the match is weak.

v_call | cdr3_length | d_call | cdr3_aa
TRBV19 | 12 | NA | ASSITNSNEKLF
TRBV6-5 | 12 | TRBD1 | ASRAGTGKETQY
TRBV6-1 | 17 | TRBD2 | ASSETASGGPSSYNEQF
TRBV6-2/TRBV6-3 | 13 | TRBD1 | ASSSGQRGGQPQH
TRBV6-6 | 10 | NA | AAGGGTRTQY
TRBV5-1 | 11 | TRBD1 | ASSGTGDEKLF
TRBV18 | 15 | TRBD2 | ASSPLQAGGRGNIQY
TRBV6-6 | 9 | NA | ASSSAYEQY
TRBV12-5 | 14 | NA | ASGSRGTKRNTEAF
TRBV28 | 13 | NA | ASSPHVRGNQPQH
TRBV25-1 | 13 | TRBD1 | ASSGDRAANYGYT
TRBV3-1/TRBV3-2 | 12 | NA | ASSQDTSTETQY
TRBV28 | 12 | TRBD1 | ASSRQEGAYGYT
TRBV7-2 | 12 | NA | ASSPSRGGETQY
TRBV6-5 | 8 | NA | ASSGETQY
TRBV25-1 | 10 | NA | ASSVIQGGYT
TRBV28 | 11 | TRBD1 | ASSLDRVYGYT
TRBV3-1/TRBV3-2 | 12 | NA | ASSQGGAVDTQY
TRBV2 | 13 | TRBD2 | ASRLAGGSYNEQF
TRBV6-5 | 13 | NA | ASSYSRVTGNTIY
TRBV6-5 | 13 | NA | ASREEGGPTDTQY